The 15 T cell receptor beta chains given below trace back to one sample, sequenced in a study of blood T cells in healthy people across ages. The use of a sample-barcoded 5' primer and a J-beta primer mix characterized a second PCR of roughly 7 to 11 cycles. In TCRdb, the 5' RACE reads were re-called with MiXCR into one record per CDR3 protein. In the table there are around 1,000,000 distinct CDR3 sequences, around 27% of which are singletons. These data are also associated with another study on T cells of mothers and their children.

Sequences were obtained from blood. The receptors shown here come from a girl aged 2-15 years in good health.

A few counts support this clonotype. V gene TRBV6-5 combines with J gene TRBJ2-5, with 7 bases aligning to TRBD1. The CDR3 is 14 residues long. The V segment lost 3 bases and the J segment 4 bases; nucleotides outside the gene matches: 5. CDR1 MNHEY and CDR2 SVGAGI come from the germline V gene. CDR3 region: CASSYGTDGETQYF. CDR3 nucleotide sequence: TGTGCCAGCAGTTATGGGACAGATGGAGAGACCCAGTACTTC.

V usage is TRBV11-2 and J usage is TRBJ2-5, with D unclear. Germline V gene data show CDR1 as SGHAT and CDR2 as FQNNGV. The CDR3 has 13 residues. V dropped 7 bases and J dropped 3 bases, with 12 bases sitting between them. This CDR3 is CASTGWAEETQYF. CDR3 nucleotides: TGTGCCAGCACCGGGTGGGCGGAAGAGACCCAGTACTTC.

This clonotype has more than one count but fewer than ten. This sequence joins TRBV6-1 and TRBJ2-5; perhaps TRBD2 as D (7 bases). The CDR3 runs 14 residues. The V end was cut by 7 bases, the J end by 4 bases, with 16 bases between. CDR1 and CDR2 (germline): MNHNS, SASEGT. Written as DNA, the CDR3 is TGTGCCAGCATGGGAGGGGGTTTAGGAGAGACCCAGTACTTC. The encoded protein is CASMGGGLGETQYF.

This clonotype was counted between two and nine times. The J gene is TRBJ2-3, the V gene TRBV12-3 or TRBV12-4, with D perhaps TRBD1 or TRBD2 (5 bases each). CDR3 length equals 17 residues. Trimming left V 5 bases short and J 7 bases short, with 25 bases between. The CDR3 sequence: CASSRTGRGLVVNTQYF. For the CDR3, the DNA is TGTGCCAGCAGTCGAACAGGACGGGGCTTGGTCGTAAATACGCAGTATTTT.

In its sample, this clonotype was seen a few times. The rearrangement joins TRBV7-2 to TRBJ1-2, with D possibly TRBD1 on 5 matching bases. The CDR3 is 16 amino acids. The germline CDR1 and CDR2 sequences are SGHTA and FQGNSA. The V and J ends lost 2 bases and 6 bases respectively, with 19 bases between them. This CDR3 is CASSLSRGENGHGYTF. CDR3 DNA: TGTGCCAGCAGCTTATCCCGGGGGGAGAATGGGCATGGCTACACCTTC.

This clonotype showed up just a few times. The rearrangement uses TRBV6-1 and TRBJ2-5; unclear D gene. This CDR3 is built from 15 residues. Germline loops: CDR1 MNHNS, CDR2 SASEGT. The ends were cut back, 6 bases at V and 5 bases at J, with 19 bases in the middle. The CDR3 is CASSLPNYNWETQYF. In DNA, the CDR3 is TGTGCCAGCAGCCTTCCGAACTATAACTGGGAGACCCAGTACTTC.

In its sample, this clonotype was seen a few times. The chain recombines TRBV10-3 with TRBJ1-3, with a tentative D call TRBD1 (5 bases). Trimming took off 3 bases at V and 2 bases at J, with 14 bases between the two ends. The CDR3 is made up of 16 amino acids. CDR1 ENHRY and CDR2 SYGVKD come from the germline V gene. DNA of the CDR3: TGTGCCATCAGTGAACCAGGGAGGGGAGCTGGAAACACCATATATTTT. Protein sequence: CAISEPGRGAGNTIYF.

The chain joins TRBV28 to TRBJ1-2; a weak D match, TRBD1 (6 bases). This CDR3 has 11 residues. The V gene lost 4 bases and the J gene lost 14 bases, with 14 bases spanning the gap. Germline loops: CDR1 MDHEN, CDR2 SYDVKM. The DNA of the CDR3 is TGTGCCAGCAGTTCTAACAGGGAATGTACCTTC. Its protein product is CASSSNRECTF.

This clonotype turned up a few times. This CDR3 reads CSASPPRTGGTEAFF. The CDR3 nucleotides are TGCAGTGCTAGCCCCCCCCGGACAGGGGGAACTGAAGCTTTCTTT. The chain joins TRBV20-1 to TRBJ1-1; TRBD1 aligns across 10 bases. Germline V lookup: CDR1 DFQATT, CDR2 SNEGSKA (reference sequence). The CDR3 sequence is 15 residues long. V lost 3 bases to trimming and J lost 5 bases; unmatched junction nucleotides: 9.

This clonotype was detected ten times or more. This chain connects TRBV9 to TRBJ2-1, with a possible D match to TRBD2 (7 bases). V was cut by 2 bases and J by 6 bases, with 12 bases left in between. The CDR3 sequence is 14 residues long. Germline V gene data show CDR1 as SGDLS and CDR2 as YYNGEE. CDR3 sequence (DNA): TGTGCCAGCAGCGTCTGGGGGGGCCCCAATGAGCAGTTCTTC. Amino acids: CASSVWGGPNEQFF.

Comment on this clonotype: Mismatch with germline at one junction end may stem from a read error. CDR3 residues: CVISIAGGLRYEQYF. DNA for the CDR3: TGTGTCATCAGTATTGCGGGGGGACTCCGCTACGAGCAGTACTTC. The J gene is TRBJ2-7, the V gene TRBV10-3, with 8 bases lining up with TRBD2. Germline V gives CDR1 ENHRY, CDR2 SYGVKD. The CDR3 length is 15 residues.

The CDR3 region has the DNA TGTGCCAGCAGCGTTTTAGCGGGGGGGGACACCGGGGAGCTGTTTTTT. Translation: CASSVLAGGDTGELFF. The chain joins TRBV9 to TRBJ2-2; 11 bases are a match to TRBD2. Germline-derived CDR1 and CDR2 are SGDLS and YYNGEE. V trimming: 2 bases; J trimming: 3 bases; junction bases outside the gene matches: 3. The CDR3 sequence is 16 residues long.

There are a few counts of this clonotype. This chain joins TRBV29-1 and TRBJ2-1; 7 bases are shared with TRBD1. The CDR3 runs to 15 residues. V dropped 6 bases and J dropped 0; count of bases not matched to a gene: 8. The germline V gene has CDR1 SQVTM and CDR2 ANQGSEA. The CDR3 DNA follows: TGCAGCGTCGTGGGACAGAGCTCCTCCTACAATGAGCAGTTCTTC. This sequence encodes CSVVGQSSSYNEQFF.

Notes on this clonotype: At one of its ends the junction is not consistent with the germline gene, which may arise from a read error. The gene calls are TRBV9 and TRBJ2-1, with D perhaps TRBD2 (7 bases). The CDR3 sequence is 19 residues long. Germline-derived CDR1 and CDR2 are SGDLS and YYNGEE. CDR3 DNA sequence: TGTGTCAGCAGCGAGGGGGGGAGGGGGGAGGCGCCACCTTACAATGAGCAGTTCTTC. It is translated as CVSSEGGRGEAPPYNEQFF.

This clonotype showed up just a few times. This sequence joins TRBV27 and TRBJ2-5; possible D gene TRBD2, 6 bases. Trimming shortened V by 6 bases and J by 9 bases, and 14 bases separated the two germline ends. CDR1 is MNHEY and CDR2 is SMNVEV in the germline V gene (reference sequence). The CDR3 has 12 residues. CDR3 sequence reads: CASSGDSQAQYF. CDR3 DNA: TGTGCCAGCAGCGGGGACTCCCAGGCCCAGTACTTC.